This passage covers 8 T cell receptor beta chains from one sample sequenced in a study of cytomegalovirus exposure and HLA in healthy donors. The PCR was carried out with 60 Vbeta primers and 13 Jbeta primers. TCRdb's copy holds only in-frame clones and misses some; the assay was immunoSEQ multiplex PCR. The table records some 180,000 clones, around 75% of them present only once. Sample: PBMCs. Receptors originate from a male donor in good health and CMV-seronegative.

The chain couples TRBV28 to TRBJ2-7; no firm D call. There are 15 residues in the CDR3. Trimming took 4 bases from V and 1 from J, leaving 14 bases between them. Germline CDR1 and CDR2: MDHEN and SYDVKM. The CDR3: CASSSIAEVSYEQYF. The CDR3 DNA sequence: TGTGCCAGCAGTTCGATTGCAGAAGTTTCCTACGAGCAGTACTTC. The full variable domain, completed using reference TRBV28 and TRBJ2-7, is DVKVTQSSRYLVKRTGEKVFLECVQDMDHENMFWYRQDPGLGLRLIYFSYDVKMKEKGDIPEGYSVSREKKERFSLILESASTNQTSMYLCASSSIAEVSYEQYFGPGTRLTVT.

The chain has TRBV28 and TRBJ1-5; D is unclear. The germline gives CDR1 MDHEN, CDR2 SYDVKM. Deletions cut 2 bases from V and 4 bases from J, with 18 bases between. There are 17 residues in the CDR3. CDR3 sequence reads: CASSLKALRGRNQPQHF. CDR3 nucleotide sequence: TGTGCCAGCAGTTTAAAGGCCCTCCGAGGGCGGAATCAGCCCCAGCATTTT.

The chain combines TRBV2 with TRBJ1-6; 7 positions agree with TRBD1. Germline CDR1 and CDR2: SNHLY and FYNNEI. Trimming removed 6 bases from V and 7 bases from J; junction bases left unmatched: 3. The CDR3 extends over 13 amino acids. The CDR3 region has the DNA TGTGCCAGCAGGAGGGGGCTCAATTCACCCCTCCACTTT. Translated, it gives CASRRGLNSPLHF.

J is TRBJ2-1 and V is TRBV25-1, with 13 bases matching TRBD2. Per the germline V gene, CDR1 is MGHDK and CDR2 is SYGVNS. V shed 5 bases, J shed 5 bases, and the junction held 3 bases outside the gene matches. The CDR3 extends over 15 amino acids. The CDR3, as DNA: TGTGCCAGCAGTCGTGGGACTAGCGGGAACAATGAGCAGTTCTTC. It is translated as CASSRGTSGNNEQFF.

This clone has a single count. The DNA for the CDR3 is TGTGCCAGCAGTTCCCCACTAGCGGGGGGGCCGGACGAGCAGTACTTC. Its protein is CASSSPLAGGPDEQYF. This chain links TRBV6-5 with TRBJ2-7, with 13 bases aligning to TRBD2. The germline gives CDR1 MNHEY, CDR2 SVGAGI. V was pared by 4 bases and J by 5 bases, with 8 bases of the junction left unmatched. The CDR3 is 16 residues long.

This clone has a handful of counts. CDR3 coding DNA: TGTGCCAGCAGTGAATCACAGGGAATATCTGAAGCTTTCTTT. This translates into CASSESQGISEAFF. The V gene is TRBV6-5, the J gene TRBJ1-1, with D possibly being TRBD1 (6 bases). The CDR3 totals 14 residues. CDR1 is MNHEY, CDR2 SVGAGI, per germline. The V and J ends lost 5 bases and 6 bases respectively, with 16 bases between them.

The chain has TRBV5-1 and TRBJ2-5; 10 bases line up with TRBD2. This CDR3 spans 15 amino acids. Per the germline V gene, CDR1 is SGHRS and CDR2 is YFSETQ. V trimming: 1 base; J trimming: 4 bases; junction bases outside the gene matches: 4. The CDR3 coding sequence is TGCGCCAGCAGCTTGCCAGCGGGAGGGCGAGAGACCCAGTACTTC. Its protein product is CASSLPAGGRETQYF. Looking up the rest from reference TRBV5-1 and TRBJ2-5 gives the full variable domain: KAGVTQTPRYLIKTRGQQVTLSCSPISGHRSVSWYQQTPGQGLQFLFEYFSETQRNKGNFPGRFSGRQFSNSRSEMNVSTLELGDSALYLCASSLPAGGRETQYFGPGTRLLVL.

The chain employs TRBV25-1 and TRBJ1-1; 10 nucleotides align to TRBD1. V shed 5 bases and J 5 bases; nucleotides not matched to a gene: 5. The CDR3 consists of 14 residues. Germline CDR1 reads MGHDK; CDR2 reads SYGVNS. CDR3 amino acids: CASSKDRGGTEAFF. The DNA for the CDR3 is TGTGCCAGCAGTAAGGACAGGGGGGGGACTGAAGCTTTCTTT.